The 9 T cell receptor beta chains reported below all come from one sample, sequenced in a study of OX40 agonist ivuxolimab in advanced cancers. The table came from immunoSEQ multiplex PCR; TCRdb's copy has only in-frame clones and leaves some out. This sample has about 20,000 clones, with less than 90% found just once. Sequenced material: CD4+ or CD8+ T cells sorted from blood, taken in a trial of the OX40 agonist ivuxolimab. These receptors were taken from an adult with an advanced solid tumor such as melanoma, head and neck, liver or kidney cancer.

V and J are TRBV10-2 and TRBJ2-7; D uncertain. Germline CDR1 WSHSY, CDR2 SAAADI. Trimming shortened V by 7 bases and J by 0 bases, and 13 bases separated the two germline ends. The CDR3 has 14 amino acids. This CDR3 reads CASILDSNSYEQYF. CDR3 nucleotide sequence: TGCGCCAGCATTTTAGACTCAAACTCCTACGAGCAGTACTTC.

V gene TRBV30 combines with J gene TRBJ2-7; tentatively, D is TRBD2 (7 bases). Trimming stripped 8 bases from V and 4 bases from J, with 21 bases between. CDR3 length: 14 amino acids. Germline V gene lookup returns CDR1 GTSNPN and CDR2 SVGIG (reference sequence). CDR3 DNA sequence: TGTGCCGGGACGTGGGGGAGGGGGATTTACGAGCAGTACTTC. This codes for CAGTWGRGIYEQYF.

The chain is built from TRBV27 and TRBJ1-1; possible D gene TRBD1, 5 bases. Germline V lookup: CDR1 MNHEY, CDR2 SMNVEV (reference sequence). Trimming cost V 4 bases and J 2 bases, with 14 bases left between them. This CDR3 is built from 15 residues. The CDR3 nucleotides read TGTGCCAGCAGTTGGGGCGCGGCACCCAACACTGAAGCTTTCTTT. As protein: CASSWGAAPNTEAFF.

The chain employs TRBV5-1 and TRBJ1-6; D not certain. Germline V lookup: CDR1 SGHRS, CDR2 YFSETQ. Trimming left V 3 bases short and J 0 bases short, with 13 bases between. This CDR3 is 17 amino acids long. The CDR3 DNA sequence: TGCGCCAGCAGCTCCGCTGGGCCTTACTCCTATAATTCACCCCTCCACTTT. Protein product: CASSSAGPYSYNSPLHF.

V is TRBV4-3 and J is TRBJ2-3; D might be TRBD1 or TRBD2, each matching 5 bases. CDR1 is LGHNA, CDR2 YSLEER, per germline. Trimming took 0 bases from V and 2 from J, leaving 15 bases between them. This CDR3 spans 17 amino acids. The CDR3 here is CASSQEGPGLLTDTQYF. Written as DNA, the CDR3 is TGCGCCAGCAGCCAAGAGGGCCCGGGGCTCCTCACAGATACGCAGTATTTT.

This clone was seen more than once but under ten times. The V gene is TRBV6-1, the J gene TRBJ2-7; TRBD1 is a possible D gene (5 bases). Looked up from germline, CDR1 is MNHNS and CDR2 is SASEGT. The CDR3 has 14 amino acids. V gave up 2 bases and J gave up 2 bases, with 10 bases separating them. CDR3 nucleotide sequence: TGTGCCAGCAGTGAAATGGGGCCCGCCTACGAGCAGTACTTC. It translates to CASSEMGPAYEQYF.

The sample holds one count of this clone. The rearrangement uses TRBV5-6 and TRBJ2-4; D is uncertain. V was pared by 4 bases and J by 6 bases, with 11 bases between. Germline assignment: CDR1 SGHDT and CDR2 YYEEEE. There are 13 residues in the CDR3. The CDR3 DNA sequence: TGTGCCAGCAGCCCCTCGGACGGAAACATTCAGTACTTC. This codes for CASSPSDGNIQYF.

This clone was detected a few times. This chain links TRBV7-9 with TRBJ2-1; no clear D gene. The CDR3 loop spans 15 amino acids. The V gene lost 8 bases and the J gene lost 3 bases, with 17 bases spanning the gap. CDR1 and CDR2 (germline): SEHNR, FQNEAQ (reference sequence). The CDR3 DNA is TGTGCCAGCGTCAATAGTGGGCCGGGCTACAATGAGCAGTTCTTC. Amino acids: CASVNSGPGYNEQFF. The full variable domain, rest sourced from reference TRBV7-9 and TRBJ2-1, is DTGVSQNPRHKITKRGQNVTFRCDPISEHNRLYWYRQTLGQGPEFLTYFQNEAQLEKSRLLSDRFSAERPKGSFSTLEIQRTEQGDSAMYLCASVNSGPGYNEQFFGPGTRLTVL.

V and J are TRBV5-4 and TRBJ2-7; 9 nucleotides agree with TRBD1. The CDR3 extends over 14 amino acids. Germline V lookup: CDR1 SGHNT, CDR2 YYREEE (reference sequence). Trimming removed 2 bases from V and 5 bases from J; junction bases left unmatched: 5. The CDR3 is CASSLVQGAHEQYF. The CDR3 DNA reads as TGTGCCAGCAGCTTAGTACAGGGGGCGCACGAGCAGTACTTC.